This T cell receptor beta chain appears in the sequencing data of a study of beta chain features in type 1 diabetes. Study context: Healthy donors and patients had similar age, gender and cell yields.

The CDR3 extends over 15 amino acids. The V gene's germline CDR1 is SGHRS and CDR2 YFSETQ. V lost 4 bases, J lost 7 bases, and 15 bases lay in between. Findings of the study overall: All four CD4+ subsets of Type 1 diabetes patients contained TCRB CDR3s that were moderately but significantly shorter. Type 1 diabetes patients had fewer VDJ junction insertions and more deletions. Across patients, naive, central memory and Treg TCRB repertoires exhibited apparently greater similarity than was observed across healthy donors.

TCRB transcripts that were expressed got sequenced, as all of the isolated RNA had been reverse transcribed. Only in-frame clones appear in the TCRdb table, and some are missing; sequencing was by immunoSEQ multiplex PCR. This sample has about 160,000 clones, with approximately 7.8% found just once. The table lists this clone with a few counts. Its target is unknown. The origin of this receptor is a woman between 35 and 50 years old with type 1 diabetes. This sequence joins TRBV5-1 and TRBJ1-6, with D possibly TRBD1 on 6 matching bases. Material for sequencing was central memory CD4+ T cells from blood. CDR3 nucleotides: TGCGCCAGCAGCCCCCTGGGAGGGGGAAATTCACCCCTCCACTTT. It codes for CASSPLGGGNSPLHF.